A single sample is the source of the 27 T cell receptor beta chains below, sequenced in a study of cytomegalovirus exposure and HLA in healthy donors. Measured with immunoSEQ multiplex PCR; TCRdb has only the in-frame clones, and not every one. The sample contains 250,000 to 400,000 clones, approximately 91% of which appear only once. The source material was PBMCs. The receptors were gathered from a man younger than 40 in good health and CMV-seronegative.

The gene calls are TRBV9 and TRBJ2-7; 8 bases are a match to TRBD1. The V gene's germline CDR1 is SGDLS and CDR2 YYNGEE. The V gene end was trimmed by 3 bases and the J gene end by 2 bases; junction bases not matched to a gene: 7. The CDR3 has 15 residues. The CDR3 here is CASSASGQGAYEQYF. In DNA form, the CDR3 reads TGTGCCAGCAGCGCCTCAGGACAGGGCGCCTACGAGCAGTACTTC.

The genes are TRBV5-1 and TRBJ2-3, with D tentatively TRBD1 (5 bases). CDR3 size: 15 residues. V was clipped by 1 base and J by 2 bases, with 11 bases between them. CDR1 is SGHRS and CDR2 is YFSETQ in the germline V gene. This chain's CDR3 is CASSLRGWVTDTQYF. In nucleotides, the CDR3 is TGCGCCAGCAGCTTGAGGGGATGGGTCACAGATACGCAGTATTTT.

In regard to this clone: Mismatch with germline at one junction end may stem from a read error. The chain combines TRBV23-1 with TRBJ2-5; no firm D call. TRBV23-1 falls under the ORF class, with uncertain function. The CDR3 spans 14 residues. CDR3 sequence (DNA): TGCGCTAGCAGTCAATCGACCCACCGCGGGACCCAGTACTTC. Encoded protein: CASSQSTHRGTQYF.

The chain uses TRBV10-1 and TRBJ2-5; 9 positions agree with TRBD1. The V gene end was trimmed by 2 bases and the J gene end by 5 bases; junction bases not matched to a gene: 6. Germline loops: CDR1 WNHNN, CDR2 SYGVQD (reference sequence). The CDR3 runs to 15 residues. CDR3 amino acids: CASSEGQGFYETQYF. For the CDR3, the DNA is TGCGCCAGCAGTGAGGGACAGGGGTTTTATGAGACCCAGTACTTC.

The V and J genes are TRBV6-4 and TRBJ2-7; 11 positions match TRBD1. V lost 9 bases to trimming and J lost 2 bases; unmatched junction nucleotides: 18. Germline V CDR1 and CDR2: MRHNA, SNTAGT. The CDR3 has 18 residues. The CDR3 coding sequence is TGTGCCAGGAATAATCGCTCGGGACAGGGGGGCGAAACCTACGAGCAGTACTTC. Its protein is CARNNRSGQGGETYEQYF.

Worth noting for this clone: The sample has other DNA sequences that encode this CDR3 too. The CDR3: CASSESWAGVNEKLFF. Here the CDR3 DNA reads TGTGCCAGCAGTGAGAGTTGGGCAGGGGTTAATGAAAAACTGTTTTTT. The V and J genes are TRBV2 and TRBJ1-4, with TRBD1 as a possible D gene (6 bases). Germline assignment: CDR1 SNHLY and CDR2 FYNNEI. The CDR3 is 16 amino acids. Trimming left V 3 bases short and J 4 bases short, with 15 bases between.

A single count supports this clone. The chain carries TRBV5-6 and TRBJ2-7; D might be TRBD2 (6 bases). V was shortened by 4 bases and J by 3 bases, with 17 bases between the two germline ends. The germline CDR1 and CDR2 sequences are SGHDT and YYEEEE. The CDR3 has 15 residues. CDR3: CASSPGSLGSYEQYF. In nucleotides, the CDR3 is TGTGCCAGCAGCCCAGGTTCTCTCGGGAGCTACGAGCAGTACTTC.

The chain recombines TRBV10-1 with TRBJ2-7; 13 bases agree with TRBD2. The trim removed 3 bases at V and 4 bases at J, leaving 3 bases unmatched. Germline V gene sequence: CDR1 WNHNN, CDR2 SYGVQD (reference sequence). CDR3 length: 15 residues. The CDR3 nucleotides are TGCGCCAGCAGTGACGGACTAGCGGGGGTGTACGAGCAGTACTTC. Its translation is CASSDGLAGVYEQYF.

The count of this clone is one. CDR3 sequence: CASSPYRSDYNEQFF. DNA of the CDR3: TGTGCCAGCAGCCCGTACAGGTCCGACTACAATGAGCAGTTCTTC. The gene calls are TRBV7-8 and TRBJ2-1; a weak D match, TRBD1 (5 bases). Germline CDR1 and CDR2: SGHVS and FQNEAQ. V lost 5 bases and J lost 3, with 14 bases in between. The CDR3 is 15 amino acids.

This clone appeared once. V gene TRBV6-1 combines with J gene TRBJ2-3; tentatively, D is TRBD1 (6 bases). The V end lost 10 bases, the J end lost 0 bases, and 11 bases lay between the germline ends. CDR1 is MNHNS and CDR2 is SASEGT in the germline V gene. The CDR3 loop spans 13 amino acids. CDR3 DNA sequence: TGTGCCACCGGACAGTCTAGCACAGATACGCAGTATTTT. It yields the protein CATGQSSTDTQYF.

This chain links TRBV7-2 with TRBJ1-1, with D maybe TRBD1 (6 bases). Trimming took off 1 base at V and 7 bases at J, with 16 bases between the two ends. Germline assignment: CDR1 SGHTA and CDR2 FQGNSA. The CDR3 totals 15 residues. The CDR3 DNA reads TGTGCCAGCAGCTTAGATGGGGGGGACACACGTGAAGCTTTCTTT. Protein: CASSLDGGDTREAFF.

V is TRBV7-9 and J is TRBJ2-1; weak D call: TRBD1 (6 bases). CDR3 length: 14 residues. V dropped 4 bases and J dropped 3 bases, with 10 bases sitting between them. Germline CDR1 and CDR2: SEHNR and FQNEAQ (reference sequence). CDR3 sequence (DNA): TGTGCCAGCAGCTCAAGGACAGACTACAATGAGCAGTTCTTC. As protein: CASSSRTDYNEQFF.

The J gene is TRBJ2-3, the V gene TRBV11-2; D is perhaps TRBD1 (6 bases). V lost 3 bases, J lost 1 base, and 11 bases lay in between. The CDR3 runs to 15 residues. Per the germline V gene, CDR1 is SGHAT and CDR2 is FQNNGV. CDR3 sequence: CASSFTGYGTDTQYF. CDR3 DNA sequence: TGTGCCAGCAGCTTTACAGGGTATGGCACAGATACGCAGTATTTT. The whole variable domain, remainder taken from reference TRBV11-2 and TRBJ2-3, is EAGVAQSPRYKIIEKRQSVAFWCNPISGHATLYWYQQILGQGPKLLIQFQNNGVVDDSQLPKDRFSAERLKGVDSTLKIQPAKLEDSAVYLCASSFTGYGTDTQYFGPGTRLTVL.

CDR3 residues: CASSTRDSSGYGYTF. The CDR3 DNA reads TGTGCCAGCAGCACCCGGGACAGTTCGGGCTATGGCTACACCTTC. V is TRBV21-1 and J is TRBJ1-2; the table gives TRBD1 as D, unverified against the DNA. TRBV21-1 has pseudogene status. This CDR3 has 15 residues.

The V call is TRBV19, the J call TRBJ2-5, with 10 bases lining up with TRBD1. This CDR3 has 16 residues. Germline V CDR1 and CDR2: LNHDA, SQIVND (reference sequence). The ends lost 3 bases at V and 4 bases at J; junction bases unmatched: 8. This CDR3 reads CASSIGRQGAGETQYF. The CDR3 DNA reads as TGTGCCAGTAGTATTGGGCGACAGGGGGCAGGAGAGACCCAGTACTTC. The whole variable domain, filled in from reference TRBV19 and TRBJ2-5, reads DGGITQSPKYLFRKEGQNVTLSCEQNLNHDAMYWYRQDPGQGLRLIYYSQIVNDFQKGDIAEGYSVSREKKESFPLTVTSAQKNPTAFYLCASSIGRQGAGETQYFGPGTRLLVL.

This CDR3 reads CASSVDSSGANVLTF. DNA of the CDR3: TGTGCCAGCAGCGTTGACAGCTCTGGGGCCAACGTCCTGACTTTC. V usage is TRBV7-8 and J usage is TRBJ2-6, with D tentatively TRBD1 (5 bases). The CDR3 sequence is 15 residues long. The V end was cut by 5 bases, the J end by 0 bases, with 8 bases between. Per the germline V gene, CDR1 is SGHVS and CDR2 is FQNEAQ.

In its sample, this clone was seen a few times. The J gene is TRBJ1-6, the V gene TRBV25-1; D is unclear. This CDR3 has 16 amino acids. Germline lookup yields CDR1 MGHDK and CDR2 SYGVNS. The germline V and J ends were trimmed by 3 bases and 7 bases, with 16 bases remaining between them. The CDR3 sequence: CASSDDLPMRNSPLHF. The CDR3 bases are TGTGCCAGCAGTGATGACCTACCCATGAGGAATTCACCCCTCCACTTT.

This clone was detected a few times. V usage is TRBV5-1 and J usage is TRBJ2-2; D is possibly TRBD1 (6 bases). The germline V and J ends were trimmed by 7 bases and 6 bases, with 16 bases remaining between them. CDR1 and CDR2 (germline): SGHRS, YFSETQ. CDR3 size: 14 residues. In nucleotides, the CDR3 is TGCGCCAGCCTAACGGACAGTTTGGCCGGGGAGCTGTTTTTT. This gives the protein CASLTDSLAGELFF.

The gene calls are TRBV5-6 and TRBJ2-3, with 11 bases aligning to TRBD2. J was trimmed by 0 bases and V by 4 bases; bases with no gene match: 7. This CDR3 spans 17 amino acids. Per germline, CDR1 SGHDT and CDR2 YYEEEE. The CDR3 DNA sequence: TGTGCCAGCAGCCGCTCCGGGACTAGCGGTAGCACAGATACGCAGTATTTT. This translates into CASSRSGTSGSTDTQYF.

J is TRBJ1-1 and V is TRBV7-9; the match to TRBD1 covers 7 bases. Germline CDR1 and CDR2: SEHNR and FQNEAQ (reference sequence). This CDR3 is 14 amino acids long. With 1 base clipped from V and 4 bases from J, the junction kept 3 bases outside the gene matches. The CDR3 loop is CASSLVSGGTEAFF. As DNA, the CDR3 is TGTGCCAGCAGCTTAGTTTCAGGGGGCACTGAAGCTTTCTTT.

This clone has just one count. The chain employs TRBV10-1 and TRBJ2-7; D ambiguous. In germline, CDR1 is WNHNN, CDR2 SYGVQD (reference sequence). The CDR3 consists of 15 residues. Trimming took off 0 bases at V and 0 bases at J, with 9 bases between the two ends. CDR3 nucleotides: TGCGCCAGCAGTGAGTCTGGTTACAGCTCCTACGAGCAGTACTTC. It codes for CASSESGYSSYEQYF.

The chain carries TRBV19 and TRBJ2-7; 8 positions match TRBD1. Germline V gene lookup returns CDR1 LNHDA and CDR2 SQIVND (reference sequence). The junction had 8 bases not matched to a gene; V was cut back by 4 bases and J by 6 bases. CDR3 length equals 14 residues. The CDR3 coding sequence is TGTGCCAGTAGTAGGTCTGGACAGGGTCCCGAGCAGTACTTC. Amino acids: CASSRSGQGPEQYF.

The V gene is TRBV7-9, the J gene TRBJ2-5, with a weak D call TRBD2 (6 bases). V was shortened by 4 bases and J by 5 bases, with 14 bases between the two germline ends. The CDR3 covers 14 residues. Per germline, CDR1 SEHNR and CDR2 FQNEAQ (reference sequence). This CDR3 reads CASSSGGPGETQYF. CDR3 coding DNA: TGTGCCAGCAGCTCCGGGGGACCCGGGGAGACCCAGTACTTC.

This sequence joins TRBV5-1 and TRBJ2-5; no firm D call. In germline, CDR1 is SGHRS, CDR2 YFSETQ. V lost 0 bases and J lost 0, with 6 bases in between. The CDR3 extends over 14 amino acids. The CDR3 bases are TGCGCCAGCAGCTTGGGTCAGAACCAAGAGACCCAGTACTTC. This sequence encodes CASSLGQNQETQYF.

The CDR3 DNA follows: TGCAGTGCCCAAGAGGAGACCCAGTACTTC. Translating gives CSAQEETQYF. The genes are TRBV20-1 and TRBJ2-5; D gene unclear. The CDR3 has 10 residues. With 6 bases removed from V and 5 bases from J, the gap between germline ends came to 7 bases. The germline V gene encodes CDR1 DFQATT and CDR2 SNEGSKA (reference sequence).

The genes are TRBV6-5 and TRBJ1-1; TRBD1 is a possible D gene (6 bases). Trimming took off 5 bases at V and 0 bases at J, with 13 bases between the two ends. The CDR3 spans 15 residues. Germline CDR1 reads MNHEY; CDR2 reads SVGAGI. DNA of the CDR3: TGTGCCAGCAGTCCGACCGGGACAATGAACACTGAAGCTTTCTTT. Protein sequence: CASSPTGTMNTEAFF.

This rearrangement joins TRBV7-2 to TRBJ2-5, with 12 bases fitting TRBD2. Germline V gene sequence: CDR1 SGHTA, CDR2 FQGNSA. V lost 5 bases, J lost 1 base, and 5 bases stayed unmatched. The CDR3 sequence is 16 residues long. For the CDR3, the DNA is TGTGCCAGCAGCCGTCGGACTAGCGGGGCCCAAGAGACCCAGTACTTC. It translates to CASSRRTSGAQETQYF.